Listed below are T cell receptor beta chains from one sample, sequenced in a study of blood T cell repertoires in COVID-19. TCRdb's table, derived via immunoSEQ multiplex PCR, lists solely in-frame clones and lacks some. The sample lists 150,000 to 200,000 clones, roughly nine tenths occurring once. The sequenced material came from peripheral blood. The origin of the receptors is a human donor in a cohort sampled during active COVID-19. CDR3s leave out the opening cysteine and the closing phenylalanine or tryptophan. The order of the fields is J gene, V gene, CDR3 protein.

TRBJ2-3,TRBV3-1/TRBV3-2,ASSQDAGRDVTDTQY
TRBJ1-4,TRBV5-8,ASTIQVLGEKLF
TRBJ2-3,TRBV27,ASSLYRGRGTDTQY
TRBJ1-1,TRBV9,ASSEEGRRSTEAF
TRBJ1-2,TRBV28,ATATGGFGYT
TRBJ2-1,TRBV7-2,ASSKRTSGYNEQF
TRBJ2-7,TRBV29-1,SVEEAGREQY
TRBJ2-1,TRBV7-8,ASSLVSDEQF
TRBJ1-2,TRBV7-2,ASSRTGGYGYT
TRBJ2-3,TRBV9,ASSVDIGARDTQY
TRBJ2-7,TRBV5-1,ASSRISGREDDEQY
TRBJ2-7,TRBV7-9,ASSPGVSYEQY
TRBJ2-7,TRBV5-6,ASSWRGLAASYEQY
TRBJ2-3,TRBV5-1,ASMGLAGEPTDTQY
TRBJ2-7,TRBV5-1,ASSSAGRFYEQY
TRBJ1-3,TRBV27,ASSLLGTGNTIY
TRBJ2-7,TRBV7-4,ASSKPTGYGEQY
TRBJ2-3,TRBV2,ASSWTGTSGTHTDTQY
TRBJ1-5,TRBV6-5,ASSYSVGGNQPQH
TRBJ2-2,TRBV5-1,ASSLGLAGGFSNRFAGELF
TRBJ1-1,TRBV5-5,ASSPSGPGPNTEAF
TRBJ1-2,TRBV9,ASSSVRDSYGYT
TRBJ2-7,TRBV9,ASSVGSSGRVNEQY
TRBJ2-7,TRBV10-3,AISAVSGGSEQY
TRBJ2-7,TRBV5-1,ASSRDRSTYEQY
TRBJ2-7,TRBV15,ATSVGQSYEQY
TRBJ2-7,TRBV5-8,ASSFSSGPSSSYEQY
TRBJ2-3,TRBV19,ASSSGGTTLTDTQY